This T cell receptor (beta chain) was sequenced for a study of patients and donors after allogeneic stem cell transplantation. TCRdb reprocessed the RT-PCR reads with MiXCR, giving one entry per CDR3 protein. The sample includes about a million distinct CDR3 sequences, about a sixth of them seen just once. This CDR3 has 15 amino acids. Germline loops: CDR1 MGHDK, CDR2 SYGVNS. Trimming cost V 3 bases and J 0 bases, with 9 bases left between them. What was sequenced was blood, either unsorted or a sorted T cell fraction (not recorded which). This TCR derives from a human donor who was either an allogeneic HSCT recipient or a stem cell or donor lymphocyte infusion donor (not recorded which). It is not recorded whose cells these are; they may come from a transplant donor. J is TRBJ1-3 and V is TRBV25-1; the D is unclear. The CDR3 nucleotides read TGTGCCAGCAGTGAGTCGGGGAACTCTGGAAACACCATATATTTT. Encoded protein: CASSESGNSGNTIYF.